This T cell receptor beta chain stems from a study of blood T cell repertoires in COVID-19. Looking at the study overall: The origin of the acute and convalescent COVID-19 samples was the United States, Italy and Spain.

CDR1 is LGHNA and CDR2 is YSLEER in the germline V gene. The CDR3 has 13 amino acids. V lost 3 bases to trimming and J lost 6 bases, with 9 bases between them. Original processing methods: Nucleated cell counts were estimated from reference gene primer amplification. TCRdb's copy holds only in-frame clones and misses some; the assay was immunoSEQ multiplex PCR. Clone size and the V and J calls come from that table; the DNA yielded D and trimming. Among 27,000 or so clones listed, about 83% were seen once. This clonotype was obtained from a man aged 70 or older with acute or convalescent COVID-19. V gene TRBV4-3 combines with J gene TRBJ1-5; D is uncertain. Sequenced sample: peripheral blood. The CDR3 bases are TGCGCCAGCAGCCACCAACGGGGTCAGCCCCAGCATTTT. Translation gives CASSHQRGQPQHF.